These 25 T cell receptor beta chains were sequenced from one sample in a study of blood T cell repertoires in COVID-19. Profiling relied on immunoSEQ multiplex PCR, and the TCRdb table lists in-frame clones only, not all of them. The sample has under 55,000 clones, about 92% seen once. What was sequenced was peripheral blood. The receptors shown here come from a human donor in a cohort sampled during active COVID-19.

The chain is built from TRBV24-1 and TRBJ2-7; 14 bases are a match to TRBD2. Germline values: CDR1 KGHDR, CDR2 SFDVKD. CDR3 length equals 16 residues. V shed 5 bases and J 6 bases; nucleotides not matched to a gene: 8. CDR3: CATSGGTSGSLGEQYF. The CDR3 region has the DNA TGTGCCACCAGTGGTGGGACTAGCGGGAGCTTGGGCGAGCAGTACTTC.

The rearrangement links TRBV15 to TRBJ2-6; TRBD1 matches 7 bases. The CDR3 extends over 18 amino acids. J gave up 4 bases and V 0 bases, and 9 bases lay outside the gene matches. CDR1 and CDR2 from the germline V gene are LNHNV and YYDKDF (reference sequence). This chain's CDR3 is CATSRDGVRGYGANVLTF. CDR3 coding DNA: TGTGCCACCAGCAGAGATGGTGTCAGGGGGTACGGGGCCAACGTCCTGACTTTC.

V and J are TRBV10-2 and TRBJ2-1; tentative D call: TRBD2 (6 bases). CDR1 is WSHSY, CDR2 SAAADI, per germline. V lost 7 bases and J lost 0, with 10 bases in between. This CDR3 contains 14 residues. CDR3 amino acids: CASMAGSSYNEQFF. For the CDR3, the DNA is TGCGCCAGCATGGCGGGGAGCTCCTACAATGAGCAGTTCTTC.

The V and J genes are TRBV25-1 and TRBJ1-4; D is unclear. V shed 1 base and J shed 4 bases, with 10 bases lying between them. This CDR3 has 15 amino acids. Germline CDR1 reads MGHDK; CDR2 reads SYGVNS. The chain's CDR3 is CASSEFEGGNEKLFF. CDR3 in DNA: TGTGCCAGCAGTGAATTCGAGGGAGGTAATGAAAAACTGTTTTTT.

V is TRBV2 and J is TRBJ1-5; D unclear. The V and J ends lost 9 bases and 2 bases respectively, with 8 bases between them. The germline V gene has CDR1 SNHLY and CDR2 FYNNEI. This CDR3 contains 12 residues. The CDR3 region has the DNA TGTGCCAGTTCCCTTGGCAATCAGCCCCAGCATTTT. This codes for CASSLGNQPQHF.

In this sample, this clone turned up a few times. The V call is TRBV5-6, the J call TRBJ2-7; D gene uncertain. V was clipped by 2 bases and J by 2 bases, with 14 bases between them. Germline loops: CDR1 SGHDT, CDR2 YYEEEE. This CDR3 contains 15 residues. In nucleotides, the CDR3 is TGTGCCAGCAGCTTTCGAGGCAGTGTACCCTACGAGCAGTACGTC. Translated: CASSFRGSVPYEQYV.

The chain is built from TRBV5-5 and TRBJ1-2; 7 nucleotides agree with TRBD1. The germline CDR1 and CDR2 sequences are SGHKS and YYEKEE (reference sequence). V was clipped by 0 bases and J by 4 bases; unmatched bases: 6. The CDR3 has 15 amino acids. The CDR3 spells CASSLDQGQIYGYTF. The CDR3 DNA follows: TGTGCCAGCAGCTTGGACCAGGGACAGATCTATGGCTACACCTTC.

The V and J genes are TRBV28 and TRBJ1-2; D is undetermined. The germline CDR1 and CDR2 sequences are MDHEN and SYDVKM. The CDR3 is made up of 13 amino acids. Trimming left V 7 bases short and J 5 bases short, with 14 bases between. CDR3 in DNA: TGTGCCAGCACCGTCCCCGGCGGATATGGCTACACCTTC. This encodes CASTVPGGYGYTF.

The CDR3 nucleotides read TGTGCCAGCGGGTCGGGAAGCGCTTACGAGCAGTACTTC. It is translated as CASGSGSAYEQYF. The gene calls are TRBV12-3 or TRBV12-4 and TRBJ2-7; tentatively, D is TRBD2 (5 bases). V lost 8 bases and J lost 4, with 15 bases in between. The CDR3 runs 13 residues.

V and J are TRBV19 and TRBJ2-7, with TRBD2 matching over 10 bases. V lost 5 bases and J lost 6; bases outside the gene matches: 10. The CDR3 is 15 residues long. CDR1 and CDR2 from the germline V gene are LNHDA and SQIVND (reference sequence). CDR3 in amino acids: CASSATGTSEGEQYF. CDR3 nucleotide sequence: TGTGCCAGTAGTGCTACCGGGACTAGCGAGGGCGAGCAGTACTTC.

The gene calls are TRBV19 and TRBJ2-1; D perhaps matches TRBD2 (6 bases). V shed 6 bases and J shed 10 bases, with 10 bases lying between them. Germline V lookup: CDR1 LNHDA, CDR2 SQIVND (reference sequence). This CDR3 is 11 amino acids long. DNA for the CDR3: TGTGCCAGTAGGTTGGGAGGAGAGCAGTTCTTC. Translated: CASRLGGEQFF.

This clone has only a few counts. The V call is TRBV30, the J call TRBJ2-7; D perhaps matches TRBD1 (5 bases). This CDR3 is built from 13 residues. CDR1 is GTSNPN and CDR2 is SVGIG in the germline V gene (reference sequence). Trimming took 3 bases from V and 2 from J, leaving 11 bases between them. The CDR3 nucleotides are TGTGCCTGGAGATCCGACAGCCCCTACGAGCAGTACTTC. It encodes CAWRSDSPYEQYF.

This clone showed up just a few times. V usage is TRBV10-1 and J usage is TRBJ1-6; no clear D. The V end lost 4 bases, the J end lost 10 bases, and 11 bases lay between the germline ends. Per the germline V gene, CDR1 is WNHNN and CDR2 is SYGVQD (reference sequence). This CDR3 is built from 13 residues. CDR3 protein: CASSVQPRSPLHF. The CDR3 region has the DNA TGCGCCAGCAGTGTTCAACCTCGGTCACCCCTCCACTTT.

In the case of this clone: The junction and the germline gene differ at one end; a read error may be behind it. The chain is built from TRBV4-2 and TRBJ1-6; D perhaps matches TRBD1 (6 bases). Germline CDR1 and CDR2: LGHNA and YNFKEQ. This CDR3 is 15 amino acids long. The CDR3 nucleotides read TGTGCCAGCAACCAAGATGGACAGAAGAATTCACCCCTCCACTTT. This translates into CASNQDGQKNSPLHF.

The chain carries TRBV19 and TRBJ1-2; a weak D match, TRBD1 (6 bases). The CDR3 contains 11 residues. Germline loops: CDR1 LNHDA, CDR2 SQIVND (reference sequence). Trimming shortened V by 4 bases and J by 10 bases, and 10 bases separated the two germline ends. The DNA for the CDR3 is TGTGCCAGTAGTACTCGGACAGTCTACACCTTC. It is translated as CASSTRTVYTF.

The chain carries TRBV3-1 (or the pseudogene TRBV3-2) and TRBJ1-1, with a tentative D call TRBD1 (6 bases). Between the trimmed V and J ends, which lost 4 bases and 8 bases, there was a span of 11 bases. The CDR3 runs to 12 residues. The germline V gene has CDR1 LGHDT and CDR2 YNNKEL (reference sequence). In DNA, the CDR3 is TGTGCCAGCAGCCTGGCAACAGGGGAAGCTTTCTTT. As protein: CASSLATGEAFF.

The rearrangement links TRBV6-5 to TRBJ1-1, with 9 nucleotides matching TRBD1. The CDR3 is 14 residues long. The ends lost 4 bases at V and 5 bases at J; junction bases unmatched: 5. Per the germline V gene, CDR1 is MNHEY and CDR2 is SVGAGI. CDR3: CASSSDRGWTEAFF. DNA of the CDR3: TGTGCCAGCAGTTCGGACAGGGGATGGACTGAAGCTTTCTTT.

The chain uses TRBV5-1 and TRBJ1-2, with 7 bases fitting TRBD1. Looked up from germline, CDR1 is SGHRS and CDR2 is YFSETQ. After removal of 4 bases from V and 4 bases from J, the junction contained 7 bases not matched to a gene. This CDR3 comprises 14 residues. The DNA of the CDR3 is TGCGCCAGCAGCGAAAGACAGGGCTCCTATGGCTACACCTTC. It codes for CASSERQGSYGYTF.

V and J are TRBV28 and TRBJ2-6; 7 nucleotides agree with TRBD1. J was trimmed by 7 bases and V by 6 bases; bases with no gene match: 6. The germline V gene encodes CDR1 MDHEN and CDR2 SYDVKM. The CDR3 consists of 14 residues. The CDR3 is CASRGTGAANVLTF. CDR3 bases: TGTGCCAGCAGGGGAACAGGGGCAGCCAACGTCCTGACTTTC. The full variable domain, completed using reference TRBV28 and TRBJ2-6, is DVKVTQSSRYLVKRTGEKVFLECVQDMDHENMFWYRQDPGLGLRLIYFSYDVKMKEKGDIPEGYSVSREKKERFSLILESASTNQTSMYLCASRGTGAANVLTFGAGSRLTVL.

This clone was seen a single time. The V and J genes are TRBV6-5 and TRBJ1-1, with TRBD1 identical over 11 bases. Losses at the gene ends were 4 bases for V and 8 bases for J; bases not matched to a gene: 3. The CDR3 consists of 13 residues. Germline V lookup: CDR1 MNHEY, CDR2 SVGAGI. The CDR3 loop reads CASSSRTGGEAFF. The CDR3 coding sequence is TGTGCCAGCAGTTCCCGGACAGGGGGCGAAGCTTTCTTT.

The chain links TRBV7-8 to TRBJ2-7; 10 bases are shared with TRBD2. The junction had 10 bases not matched to a gene; V was cut back by 7 bases and J by 4 bases. CDR1 and CDR2 from the germline V gene are SGHVS and FQNEAQ. There are 15 residues in the CDR3. Written as DNA, the CDR3 is TGTGCCAGCAACCGAGCGGGAGGGTTTTTGTACGAGCAGTACGTC. It yields the protein CASNRAGGFLYEQYV.

The V gene is TRBV13, the J gene TRBJ2-7; TRBD1 matches 9 bases. The CDR3 sequence is 13 residues long. V was clipped by 1 base and J by 9 bases; unmatched bases: 4. CDR1 is PRHDT and CDR2 is FYEKMQ in the germline V gene (reference sequence). CDR3 protein: CASSLEGQGVQYV. The CDR3 DNA sequence: TGTGCCAGCAGCTTAGAGGGACAGGGCGTGCAGTACGTC.

V is TRBV21-1 and J is TRBJ2-7; TRBD2 is taken as the D call from the table, unchecked against the DNA. TRBV21-1 corresponds to a pseudogene. The length of the CDR3 is 16 residues. CDR3 in amino acids: CASSKSQEAAVSEQYV. The CDR3, as DNA: TGTGCCAGCAGCAAAAGCCAGGAAGCGGCTGTAAGCGAGCAGTACGTC.

The chain is built from TRBV28 and TRBJ1-2; TRBD1 aligns across 7 bases. Per germline, CDR1 MDHEN and CDR2 SYDVKM. There are 14 residues in the CDR3. V shed 4 bases and J 3 bases; nucleotides not matched to a gene: 5. The chain's CDR3 is CASSSQGDDYGYTF. CDR3 coding DNA: TGTGCCAGCAGTTCTCAGGGGGACGACTATGGCTACACCTTC.

The chain employs TRBV18 and TRBJ2-6; tentatively, D is TRBD1 (5 bases). Germline assignment: CDR1 KGHSH and CDR2 LQKENI. This CDR3 comprises 17 residues. V was pared by 2 bases and J by 0 bases, with 11 bases between. The CDR3 DNA is TGTGCCAGCTCACCAAGGGGAACAGACTCTGGGGCCAACGTCCTGACTTTC. Translated: CASSPRGTDSGANVLTF.